The clone carrying this T cell receptor (beta chain) has only a few counts. Its matching antigen is unknown. The source of the sample is a study of blood T cells in healthy people across ages. General study findings and limits: PBMC samples, being unsorted, prevented any conclusive comparison of naive and antigen-experienced cells.

A second PCR, run for about 7 to 11 cycles, used a sample-barcoded 5' primer plus a J-beta primer mix. TCRdb fed the 5' RACE reads into MiXCR, producing one record per CDR3 protein. The sample includes about 1.8 million distinct CDR3 sequences, 49% of them seen just once. CDR1 is SEHNR, CDR2 FQNEAQ, per germline (reference sequence). CDR3 length: 17 residues. With 1 base clipped from V and 3 bases from J, the junction kept 8 bases outside the gene matches. This clonotype was obtained from a woman between 40 and 50 years old in good health. V usage is TRBV7-9 and J usage is TRBJ2-3; 9 nucleotides line up with TRBD2. What was sequenced was blood. The CDR3: CASSLGHSGGHTDTQYF. The CDR3 nucleotides are TGTGCCAGCAGCTTAGGTCATAGCGGGGGTCATACAGATACGCAGTATTTT.